These 27 T cell receptor beta chains originate from one sample sequenced in a study of glioma-infiltrating T cells after dendritic cell vaccination. Stated time point: after dendritic cell vaccination, including at tumor progression/relapse. Profiling relied on immunoSEQ multiplex PCR, and the TCRdb table lists in-frame clones only, not all of them. This table holds 90,000 or so clones, roughly four fifths found once. The sample consisted of blood, taken after dendritic cell vaccination. All receptors derive from a human donor with glioblastoma.

The rearrangement joins TRBV7-9 to TRBJ2-1, with 9 nucleotides matching TRBD2. CDR3 length: 16 residues. J was trimmed by 3 bases and V by 4 bases; bases with no gene match: 7. Germline CDR1 and CDR2: SEHNR and FQNEAQ (reference sequence). In nucleotides, the CDR3 is TGTGCCAGCAGCTCAAAAGTAGCGGGAGTCTACAATGAGCAGTTCTTC. It specifies CASSSKVAGVYNEQFF. Full variable domain (rest looked up from reference TRBV7-9 and TRBJ2-1): DTGVSQNPRHKITKRGQNVTFRCDPISEHNRLYWYRQTLGQGPEFLTYFQNEAQLEKSRLLSDRFSAERPKGSFSTLEIQRTEQGDSAMYLCASSSKVAGVYNEQFFGPGTRLTVL.

The V and J genes are TRBV9 and TRBJ1-1; D might be TRBD1 (6 bases). CDR3 length: 13 residues. Deletions cut 1 base from V and 8 bases from J, with 12 bases between. The germline V gene encodes CDR1 SGDLS and CDR2 YYNGEE. The CDR3 spells CASSVTTGLEAFF. As DNA, the CDR3 is TGTGCCAGCAGCGTAACGACAGGCCTGGAAGCTTTCTTT.

This chain joins TRBV6-1 and TRBJ1-4, with 7 bases fitting TRBD1. The CDR3 is made up of 15 amino acids. The V gene's germline CDR1 is MNHNS and CDR2 SASEGT. V gave up 2 bases and J gave up 7 bases; unmatched junction bases: 7. CDR3 bases: TGTGCCAGCAGTGAAACAGGGGCGAAGGGTGAAAAACTGTTTTTT. Its protein is CASSETGAKGEKLFF.

The genes are TRBV2 and TRBJ1-6; possibly TRBD1 for D (5 bases). V was clipped by 6 bases and J by 10 bases, with 16 bases between them. Germline values: CDR1 SNHLY, CDR2 FYNNEI. CDR3 length equals 14 residues. Written as DNA, the CDR3 is TGTGCCAGCAGCGCCGGGACTAAGGTGTCACCCCTCCACTTT. Its translation is CASSAGTKVSPLHF. The full variable domain, rest sourced from reference TRBV2 and TRBJ1-6, is EPEVTQTPSHQVTQMGQEVILRCVPISNHLYFYWYRQILGQKVEFLVSFYNNEISEKSEIFDDQFSVERPDGSNFTLKIRSTKLEDSAMYFCASSAGTKVSPLHFGNGTRLTVT.

The rearrangement joins TRBV11-2 to TRBJ1-5, with D uncertain. V lost 5 bases and J 0 bases, leaving 5 bases between the germline ends. This CDR3 region has 13 residues. Germline-derived CDR1 and CDR2 are SGHAT and FQNNGV. CDR3 in amino acids: CASSPHSNQPQHF. The CDR3, as DNA: TGTGCCAGCAGCCCCCATAGCAATCAGCCCCAGCATTTT.

This sequence joins TRBV2 and TRBJ1-1, with 9 bases matching TRBD1. V was clipped by 8 bases and J by 1 base; unmatched bases: 11. Germline CDR1 is SNHLY and CDR2 is FYNNEI. The CDR3 spans 16 residues. In DNA, the CDR3 is TGTGCCAGCCTCCCGGGACAGGGTTCGGGGAACACTGAAGCTTTCTTT. It encodes CASLPGQGSGNTEAFF.

This clone was seen ten or more times. The chain employs TRBV19 and TRBJ1-1; a weak D match, TRBD1 (6 bases). Deletions cut 5 bases from V and 4 bases from J, with 11 bases between. Germline CDR1 LNHDA, CDR2 SQIVND (reference sequence). This CDR3 has 13 amino acids. The CDR3 loop is CASSWTVLTEAFF. The CDR3 DNA sequence: TGTGCCAGTAGTTGGACAGTCCTCACTGAAGCTTTCTTT.

This rearrangement joins TRBV2 to TRBJ2-1; 9 positions match TRBD1. The CDR3 is 13 residues long. V was pared by 4 bases and J by 10 bases, with 5 bases of the junction left unmatched. CDR1 and CDR2 from the germline V gene are SNHLY and FYNNEI. Here the CDR3 reads CASSGTGVHEQFF. The CDR3 region has the DNA TGTGCCAGCAGTGGGACAGGGGTACACGAGCAGTTCTTC. The whole variable domain, remainder taken from reference TRBV2 and TRBJ2-1, is EPEVTQTPSHQVTQMGQEVILRCVPISNHLYFYWYRQILGQKVEFLVSFYNNEISEKSEIFDDQFSVERPDGSNFTLKIRSTKLEDSAMYFCASSGTGVHEQFFGPGTRLTVL.

The chain recombines TRBV6-6 with TRBJ2-6; the match to TRBD1 covers 7 bases. There are 16 residues in the CDR3. Per the germline V gene, CDR1 is MNHNY and CDR2 is SVGAGI (reference sequence). Trimming cost V 2 bases and J 2 bases; bases outside gene matches: 3. The CDR3 coding sequence is TGTGCCAGCAGTTACCCTACAGGGGCTGGGGCCAACGTCCTGACTTTC. It specifies CASSYPTGAGANVLTF.

The gene calls are TRBV30 and TRBJ1-4; TRBD1 is a possible D gene (6 bases). The germline V gene encodes CDR1 GTSNPN and CDR2 SVGIG (reference sequence). This CDR3 contains 13 residues. CDR3 DNA: TGTGGCCTGGAACCAAGGGGGAGTGAAAAACTGTTTTTT. This sequence encodes CGLEPRGSEKLFF.

The chain joins TRBV6-5 to TRBJ2-5; maybe TRBD1 (5 bases). Trimming cost V 7 bases and J 5 bases, with 8 bases left between them. CDR3 length: 11 amino acids. CDR1 is MNHEY, CDR2 SVGAGI, per germline. CDR3 in amino acids: CASTQGETQYF. The CDR3 nucleotides are TGTGCCAGCACCCAGGGTGAGACCCAGTACTTC.

V and J are TRBV30 and TRBJ2-2; D gene uncertain. Germline V lookup: CDR1 GTSNPN, CDR2 SVGIG (reference sequence). This CDR3 region has 12 residues. V shed 5 bases and J shed 4 bases, with 8 bases lying between them. The CDR3 sequence: CAWQVLTGELFF. CDR3 nucleotide sequence: TGTGCCTGGCAGGTGCTCACCGGGGAGCTGTTTTTT.

CDR3 nucleotides: TGTGCCAGCAGCTGGACAGGGGCCGGGGAGCTGTTTTTT. Translating gives CASSWTGAGELFF. The V call is TRBV5-6, the J call TRBJ2-2; 9 bases fit TRBD1. Germline-derived CDR1 and CDR2 are SGHDT and YYEEEE. The CDR3 loop spans 13 amino acids. V dropped 3 bases and J dropped 6; count of bases not matched to a gene: 0.

This clone was counted only a few times. V usage is TRBV10-3 and J usage is TRBJ2-1, with 7 bases matching TRBD2. Germline V lookup: CDR1 ENHRY, CDR2 SYGVKD. This CDR3 contains 12 residues. V shed 6 bases and J 6 bases; nucleotides not matched to a gene: 2. The CDR3 sequence is CAISSSGNEQFF. In nucleotides, the CDR3 is TGTGCCATCAGCTCTAGCGGCAATGAGCAGTTCTTC.

The chain is built from TRBV9 and TRBJ1-5, with TRBD1 identical over 8 bases. CDR1 is SGDLS and CDR2 is YYNGEE in the germline V gene. The V and J ends lost 0 bases and 4 bases, in that order; junction bases with no gene match: 0. The CDR3 runs to 14 residues. CDR3 in DNA: TGTGCCAGCAGCGTAGGGGACAGGAATCAGCCCCAGCATTTT. It yields the protein CASSVGDRNQPQHF.

The chain employs TRBV5-1 and TRBJ1-1; D ambiguous. Trimming cost V 2 bases and J 4 bases, with 3 bases left between them. The CDR3 sequence is 11 residues long. The germline CDR1 and CDR2 sequences are SGHRS and YFSETQ. The CDR3 nucleotides read TGCGCCAGCAGCTTCGGCACTGAAGCTTTCTTT. Encoded protein: CASSFGTEAFF.

This clone has just one count. The chain employs TRBV2 and TRBJ2-2; possibly TRBD2 for D (7 bases). The CDR3 spans 14 residues. CDR1 is SNHLY and CDR2 is FYNNEI in the germline V gene. The V gene lost 3 bases and the J gene lost 7 bases, with 12 bases spanning the gap. In nucleotides, the CDR3 is TGTGCCAGCAGTGAGAGGGGGGGGAACGGGGAGCTGTTTTTT. Translated: CASSERGGNGELFF.

The chain carries TRBV25-1 and TRBJ1-5; D gene ambiguous. The CDR3 contains 14 residues. Trimming left V 4 bases short and J 3 bases short, with 10 bases between. CDR1 is MGHDK and CDR2 is SYGVNS in the germline V gene. In DNA, the CDR3 is TGTGCCAGCAGTGGTCGACAACTCAATCAGCCCCAGCATTTT. Residues: CASSGRQLNQPQHF.

The chain uses TRBV6-5 and TRBJ2-3, with D hard to call. Trimming removed 2 bases from V and 3 bases from J, with 9 bases in between. Germline-derived CDR1 and CDR2 are MNHEY and SVGAGI. The CDR3 has 14 residues. The CDR3 bases are TGTGCCAGCAGTTACAGTACAGCTACAGATACGCAGTATTTT. It is translated as CASSYSTATDTQYF.

This clone was counted a few times. V and J are TRBV2 and TRBJ1-6; possible D gene TRBD1, 6 bases. Trimming removed 4 bases at V and 7 bases at J, with 14 bases between. This CDR3 comprises 15 residues. The germline V gene has CDR1 SNHLY and CDR2 FYNNEI. CDR3 sequence reads: CASSVRTATNSPLHF. The CDR3 DNA sequence: TGTGCCAGCAGTGTAAGGACAGCAACCAATTCACCCCTCCACTTT.

This sequence joins TRBV5-1 and TRBJ2-1; the match to TRBD2 covers 7 bases. The germline CDR1 and CDR2 sequences are SGHRS and YFSETQ. The ends lost 0 bases at V and 10 bases at J; junction bases unmatched: 16. CDR3 size: 17 residues. The CDR3: CASSLGSTGLGSREQFF. CDR3 DNA: TGCGCCAGCAGCTTGGGATCGACCGGACTAGGTTCTAGGGAGCAGTTCTTC.

This sequence joins TRBV5-6 and TRBJ1-5; 8 positions match TRBD1. Looked up from germline, CDR1 is SGHDT and CDR2 is YYEEEE. J lost 6 bases, V lost 4 bases, and 9 bases had no gene match. The CDR3 loop spans 15 amino acids. As DNA, the CDR3 is TGTGCCAGCAGCCGAGGACAGGGTCAGGGTCAGCCCCAGCATTTT. Its protein product is CASSRGQGQGQPQHF. Based on the CDR3 plus reference TRBV5-6 and TRBJ1-5, the full variable domain is DAGVTQSPTHLIKTRGQQVTLRCSPKSGHDTVSWYQQALGQGPQFIFQYYEEEERQRGNFPDRFSGHQFPNYSSELNVNALLLGDSALYLCASSRGQGQGQPQHFGDGTRLSIL.

The rearrangement joins TRBV9 to TRBJ1-1; TRBD1 is a possible D gene (6 bases). The V and J ends lost 2 bases and 3 bases respectively, with 8 bases between them. The germline V gene has CDR1 SGDLS and CDR2 YYNGEE. The CDR3 contains 13 residues. The chain's CDR3 is CASSVGAHTEAFF. DNA of the CDR3: TGTGCCAGCAGCGTGGGGGCCCACACTGAAGCTTTCTTT.

The chain employs TRBV27 and TRBJ2-2; D ambiguous. There are 13 residues in the CDR3. Trimming shortened V by 6 bases and J by 5 bases, and 10 bases separated the two germline ends. Germline-derived CDR1 and CDR2 are MNHEY and SMNVEV (reference sequence). The CDR3, as DNA: TGTGCCAGCAGCCGTATTTCGACCGGGGAGCTGTTTTTT. Its translation: CASSRISTGELFF.

The rearrangement uses TRBV5-1 and TRBJ2-2; D unresolved. Per the germline V gene, CDR1 is SGHRS and CDR2 is YFSETQ. Trimming removed 0 bases at V and 7 bases at J, with 7 bases between. The CDR3 runs 13 residues. DNA for the CDR3: TGCGCCAGCAGCTTGGGCAACGGCGGGGAGCTGTTTTTT. Translation gives CASSLGNGGELFF.

V and J are TRBV7-7 and TRBJ2-3; D remains ambiguous. The CDR3 extends over 13 amino acids. Between the trimmed V and J ends, which lost 5 bases and 2 bases, there was a span of 8 bases. Germline CDR1 is SSHAT and CDR2 is FNYEAQ (reference sequence). In nucleotides, the CDR3 is TGTGCCAGCAGCCAGCGTCCCACAGATACGCAGTATTTT. Its protein is CASSQRPTDTQYF.

The chain combines TRBV5-6 with TRBJ2-5; 8 positions match TRBD1. The CDR3 is 15 amino acids. V was pared by 3 bases and J by 11 bases, with 15 bases of the junction left unmatched. Germline V gene data show CDR1 as SGHDT and CDR2 as YYEEEE. This CDR3 reads CASSSDLGTGILQYF. CDR3 DNA sequence: TGTGCCAGCAGCTCCGACCTTGGGACAGGCATACTGCAGTACTTC.